The T cell receptor beta chain described here comes from a study of Ad26.COV2.S vaccination and SARS-CoV-2 variants. Treatment indicated: 15 to 20 received Ad26.COV2.S at low or high dose, single or two shots; about 5 received placebo; per-sample allocation not given. Collection of the samples took place on day 63 after the first injection of vaccine or placebo. Measured with immunoSEQ multiplex PCR; TCRdb has only the in-frame clones, and not every one. The sample records under 300,000 clones, around 85% being singletons. Trimming removed 4 bases from V and 0 bases from J; junction bases left unmatched: 4. The CDR3 is 15 amino acids. Germline CDR1 reads LGHDT; CDR2 reads YNNKEL (reference sequence).

This rearrangement joins TRBV3-1 (or the pseudogene TRBV3-2) to TRBJ2-3; 7 bases match TRBD2. This clonotype was sampled from a person between 18 and 65 years old who received the Ad26.COV2.S COVID-19 vaccine or a placebo. The sample was peripheral blood, taken in a trial of Ad26.COV2.S vaccine versus placebo. CDR3 protein: CASSPGRGSTDTQYF. In nucleotides, the CDR3 is TGTGCCAGCAGCCCGGGGCGGGGGAGCACAGATACGCAGTATTTT.